These 11 T cell receptor beta chains were all obtained from the same sample, sequenced in a study of blood T cell repertoires in COVID-19 (dated by TCRdb to the early 2020s). The library was generated by the immunoSEQ multiplex PCR assay. As stored in TCRdb, this immuneACCESS dataset retains in-frame rearrangements with V and J assigned. A fraction of the clones does not appear; measured against another copy, unresolved V genes explain less than half of the discrepancy, and the remainder lacks a known reason. A total of around 280,000 clones appear in this sample, around 88% of them only once. The ten largest make up 5.5% to 7% of the sample. The sample was PBMCs or T cells enriched from blood (not recorded which). These receptors were collected from a woman aged 35 to 49 who had recovered from COVID-19.

The rearrangement joins TRBV7-9 to TRBJ1-1; D is ambiguous. Germline V gene lookup returns CDR1 SEHNR and CDR2 FQNEAQ (reference sequence). Trimming took off 2 bases at V and 7 bases at J, with 14 bases between the two ends. This CDR3 is 14 amino acids long. CDR3 residues: CASSLLAGLGEAFF. Here the CDR3 DNA reads TGTGCCAGCAGCTTATTGGCCGGACTGGGTGAAGCTTTCTTT.

The V and J genes are TRBV18 and TRBJ2-5; 7 nucleotides agree with TRBD2. CDR1 and CDR2 from the germline V gene are KGHSH and LQKENI. CDR3 length: 15 amino acids. The J segment lost 2 bases and the V segment lost 0 bases, leaving 3 bases of the junction unmatched. The CDR3 bases are TGTGCCAGCTCACCACCCGGGGGGATTCAAGAGACCCAGTACTTC. It yields the protein CASSPPGGIQETQYF.

The V gene is TRBV27, the J gene TRBJ1-1, with D perhaps matching TRBD1 (6 bases). CDR1 and CDR2 from the germline V gene are MNHEY and SMNVEV (reference sequence). Trimming removed 4 bases from V and 5 bases from J, with 17 bases in between. This CDR3 contains 15 residues. CDR3 nucleotide sequence: TGTGCCAGCAGTTCCGTGGACAGCCTTGGGACTGAAGCTTTCTTT. Translation gives CASSSVDSLGTEAFF.

V is TRBV18 and J is TRBJ2-5, with D possibly TRBD1 on 6 matching bases. V dropped 2 bases and J dropped 4 bases, with 14 bases sitting between them. Germline CDR1 KGHSH, CDR2 LQKENI. CDR3 length: 15 residues. CDR3 residues: CASSPADRPLETQYF. As DNA, the CDR3 is TGTGCCAGCTCACCAGCTGACAGGCCGCTAGAGACCCAGTACTTC. The full variable domain, rest sourced from reference TRBV18 and TRBJ2-5, is NAGVMQNPRHLVRRRGQEARLRCSPMKGHSHVYWYRQLPEEGLKFMVYLQKENIIDESGMPKERFSAEFPKEGPSILRIQQVVRGDSAAYFCASSPADRPLETQYFGPGTRLLVL.

In its sample, this clone was seen a few times. The chain couples TRBV18 to TRBJ2-7, with 9 positions matching TRBD1. After removal of 0 bases from V and 7 bases from J, the junction contained 10 bases not matched to a gene. The germline V gene encodes CDR1 KGHSH and CDR2 LQKENI. This CDR3 is built from 16 residues. CDR3 region: CASSPPLPGQGEEQYF. CDR3 in DNA: TGTGCCAGCTCACCACCACTACCGGGACAGGGCGAAGAGCAGTACTTC.

The rearrangement links TRBV7-6 to TRBJ2-5, with D hard to call. The CDR3 covers 15 residues. The V gene lost 0 bases and the J gene lost 2 bases, with 10 bases spanning the gap. Germline-derived CDR1 and CDR2 are SGHVS and FNYEAQ. As DNA, the CDR3 is TGTGCCAGCAGCTTAGCGCATAGAAGTCAAGAGACCCAGTACTTC. Protein product: CASSLAHRSQETQYF. Based on the CDR3 plus reference TRBV7-6 and TRBJ2-5, the full variable domain is GAGVSQSPRYKVTKRGQDVALRCDPISGHVSLYWYRQALGQGPEFLTYFNYEAQQDKSGLPNDRFSAERPEGSISTLTIQRTEQRDSAMYRCASSLAHRSQETQYFGPGTRLLVL.

This rearrangement joins TRBV11-3 to TRBJ1-1; no reliable D call. Germline V gene data show CDR1 as SGHNT and CDR2 as YENEEA. CDR3 length: 14 amino acids. Trimming removed 6 bases at V and 1 base at J, with 12 bases between. The CDR3 region has the DNA TGTGCCAGCAGGGAGGGTTGGGGGAACACTGAAGCTTTCTTT. It yields the protein CASREGWGNTEAFF.

V usage is TRBV6-5 and J usage is TRBJ1-1; TRBD1 matches at 7 bases. J gave up 1 base and V 5 bases, and 7 bases lay outside the gene matches. The CDR3 has 15 residues. Germline assignment: CDR1 MNHEY and CDR2 SVGAGI. CDR3 sequence (DNA): TGTGCCAGCAGTAACCCGGGACAGACGAACACTGAAGCTTTCTTT. Residues: CASSNPGQTNTEAFF.

In this sample, this clone turned up once. One end of the junction fails to match germline, which may point to a read error. V gene TRBV7-7 combines with J gene TRBJ2-2; 13 bases agree with TRBD2. The CDR3 contains 19 residues. The germline CDR1 and CDR2 sequences are SSHAT and FNYEAQ (reference sequence). CDR3 in amino acids: CASSVHAPGLAGTTGELFF. For the CDR3, the DNA is TGTGCTAGCAGCGTACATGCCCCGGGACTAGCGGGAACCACCGGGGAGCTGTTTTTT.

The J gene is TRBJ1-2, the V gene TRBV30, with D possibly TRBD1 on 5 matching bases. The ends were cut back, 3 bases at V and 3 bases at J, with 8 bases in the middle. This CDR3 spans 12 amino acids. Germline V gives CDR1 GTSNPN, CDR2 SVGIG (reference sequence). The CDR3 DNA sequence: TGTGCCTGGAGGGGGCAGTACTATGGCTACACCTTC. This translates into CAWRGQYYGYTF.

The rearrangement links TRBV15 to TRBJ2-1, with a possible D match to TRBD2 (5 bases). Trimming stripped 6 bases from V and 4 bases from J, with 10 bases between. The CDR3 has 13 amino acids. Germline loops: CDR1 LNHNV, CDR2 YYDKDF (reference sequence). The CDR3 loop is CATSTRRYNEQFF. For the CDR3, the DNA is TGTGCCACCAGTACCCGGAGGTACAATGAGCAGTTCTTC.